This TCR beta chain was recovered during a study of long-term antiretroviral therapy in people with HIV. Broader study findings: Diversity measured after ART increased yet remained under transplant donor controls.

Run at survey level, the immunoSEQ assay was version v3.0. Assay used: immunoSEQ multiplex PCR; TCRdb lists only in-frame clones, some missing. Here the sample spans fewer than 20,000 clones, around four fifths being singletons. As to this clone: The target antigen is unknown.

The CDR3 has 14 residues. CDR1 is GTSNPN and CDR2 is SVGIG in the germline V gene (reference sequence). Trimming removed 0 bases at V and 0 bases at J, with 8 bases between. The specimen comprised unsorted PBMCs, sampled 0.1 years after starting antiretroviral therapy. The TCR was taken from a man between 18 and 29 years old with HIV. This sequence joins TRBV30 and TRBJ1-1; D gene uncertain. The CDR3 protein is CAWSVGYMNTEAFF. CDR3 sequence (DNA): TGTGCCTGGAGTGTCGGTTACATGAACACTGAAGCTTTCTTT.